Presented here are 9 T cell receptor beta chains from one specimen sequenced in a study of Tregs in tolerant kidney transplant recipients. The protocol was immunoSEQ multiplex PCR, while the TCRdb copy is restricted to in-frame clones and leaves out a portion. The profile covers hundreds of thousands of clones, with approximately 83% appearing a single time and less than 0.75% taken by the ten largest. Sequenced: CD4+ T cells from blood. All receptors come from a human donor in good health.

CDR3 DNA sequence: TGTGCCAGCCGACAGGGACACTCTGGAAACACCATATATTTT. It codes for CASRQGHSGNTIYF. This chain uses TRBV19 with TRBJ1-3, with 7 bases lining up with TRBD1. The CDR3 covers 14 residues. Per germline, CDR1 LNHDA and CDR2 SQIVND (reference sequence). The junction had 5 bases not matched to a gene; V was cut back by 9 bases and J by 0 bases.

This clone has only one observation. This rearrangement joins TRBV19 to TRBJ1-5; TRBD1 matches at 8 bases. The CDR3 spans 15 residues. CDR1 is LNHDA, CDR2 SQIVND, per germline (reference sequence). V lost 9 bases to trimming and J lost 6 bases; unmatched junction nucleotides: 13. The DNA of the CDR3 is TGTGCCAGCGTTTCACAGGGGGGAGCGAGTCAGCCCCAGCATTTT. This gives the protein CASVSQGGASQPQHF.

The V and J genes are TRBV18 and TRBJ1-1; the D gene is possibly TRBD1 (6 bases). This CDR3 comprises 14 residues. Trimming took 5 bases from V and 6 from J, leaving 16 bases between them. Per the germline V gene, CDR1 is KGHSH and CDR2 is LQKENI. CDR3 loop: CASSSQGLGAEAFF. The CDR3 nucleotides read TGTGCCAGCTCATCACAGGGACTAGGGGCTGAAGCTTTCTTT. Supplemented by reference TRBV18 and TRBJ1-1, the full variable domain reads NAGVMQNPRHLVRRRGQEARLRCSPMKGHSHVYWYRQLPEEGLKFMVYLQKENIIDESGMPKERFSAEFPKEGPSILRIQQVVRGDSAAYFCASSSQGLGAEAFFGQGTRLTVV.

This clone was observed a handful of times. The V and J genes are TRBV5-8 and TRBJ1-6, with 10 bases that match TRBD1. After removal of 5 bases from V and 9 bases from J, the junction contained 5 bases not matched to a gene. This CDR3 has 14 amino acids. Looked up from germline, CDR1 is SGHTS and CDR2 is YDEGEE. The DNA of the CDR3 is TGTGCCAGCAGTTCCGGACAGGGGGGTTCACCCCTCCACTTT. It encodes CASSSGQGGSPLHF.

The genes are TRBV6-1 and TRBJ2-7, with TRBD1 matching over 8 bases. J gave up 4 bases and V 8 bases, and 4 bases lay outside the gene matches. The CDR3 is 12 residues long. Germline V gene data show CDR1 as MNHNS and CDR2 as SASEGT. For the CDR3, the DNA is TGTGCCAGCCGACAGGGGCGATACGAGCAGTACTTC. Protein: CASRQGRYEQYF.

This chain connects TRBV18 to TRBJ1-1; 8 bases line up with TRBD1. The V gene end was trimmed by 8 bases and the J gene end by 1 base; junction bases not matched to a gene: 6. The CDR3 has 14 residues. CDR1 and CDR2 (germline): KGHSH, LQKENI. The CDR3 coding sequence is TGTGCCAGCGTCCGGACAGGGCGGAACACTGAAGCTTTCTTT. Protein product: CASVRTGRNTEAFF.

The chain couples TRBV4-1 to TRBJ1-1; possibly TRBD1 for D (6 bases). The CDR3 is 15 amino acids. CDR1 and CDR2 (germline): MGHRA, YSYEKL. Trimming took 4 bases from V and 5 from J, leaving 17 bases between them. In DNA form, the CDR3 reads TGCGCCAGCAGCCGAAACAGGGTTCAGGGTACTGAAGCTTTCTTT. Translation: CASSRNRVQGTEAFF.

V gene TRBV9 combines with J gene TRBJ2-7, with 7 bases lining up with TRBD2. The CDR3 contains 16 residues. Germline V gives CDR1 SGDLS, CDR2 YYNGEE. J was trimmed by 0 bases and V by 2 bases; bases with no gene match: 8. The CDR3 DNA follows: TGTGCCAGCAGCGTGGACCGGGACTATTTCTCCTACGAGCAGTACTTC. It encodes CASSVDRDYFSYEQYF.

This sequence joins TRBV6-5 and TRBJ2-2; D gene uncertain. Trimming shortened V by 2 bases and J by 0 bases, and 10 bases separated the two germline ends. In germline, CDR1 is MNHEY, CDR2 SVGAGI. The CDR3 sequence is 16 residues long. This CDR3 reads CASSYVTAANTGELFF. In DNA form, the CDR3 reads TGTGCCAGCAGTTACGTAACAGCCGCGAACACCGGGGAGCTGTTTTTT.